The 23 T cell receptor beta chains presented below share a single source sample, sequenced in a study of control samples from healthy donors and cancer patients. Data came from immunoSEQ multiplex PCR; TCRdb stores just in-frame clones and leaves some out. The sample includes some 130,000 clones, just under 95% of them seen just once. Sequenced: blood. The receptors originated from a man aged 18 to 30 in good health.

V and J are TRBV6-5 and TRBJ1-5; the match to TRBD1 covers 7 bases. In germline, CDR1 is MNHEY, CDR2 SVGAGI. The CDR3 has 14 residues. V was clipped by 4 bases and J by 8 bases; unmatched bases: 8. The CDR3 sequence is CASSFSGGGKPQHF. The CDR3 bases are TGTGCCAGCAGTTTCTCAGGGGGTGGGAAGCCCCAGCATTTT.

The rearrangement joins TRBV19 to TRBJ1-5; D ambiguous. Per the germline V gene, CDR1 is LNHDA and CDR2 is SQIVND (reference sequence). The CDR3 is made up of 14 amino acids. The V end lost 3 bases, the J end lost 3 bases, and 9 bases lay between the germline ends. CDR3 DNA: TGTGCCAGTAGTATTCTCCTTTTCAATCAGCCCCAGCATTTT. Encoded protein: CASSILLFNQPQHF.

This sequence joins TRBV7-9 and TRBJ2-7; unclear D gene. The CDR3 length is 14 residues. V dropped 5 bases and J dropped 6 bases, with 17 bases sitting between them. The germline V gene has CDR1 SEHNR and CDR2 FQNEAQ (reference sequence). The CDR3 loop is CASSLAKAVPEQYF. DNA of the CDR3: TGTGCCAGCAGCCTTGCTAAAGCCGTCCCCGAGCAGTACTTC. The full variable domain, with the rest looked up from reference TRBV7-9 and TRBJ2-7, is DTGVSQNPRHKITKRGQNVTFRCDPISEHNRLYWYRQTLGQGPEFLTYFQNEAQLEKSRLLSDRFSAERPKGSFSTLEIQRTEQGDSAMYLCASSLAKAVPEQYFGPGTRLTVT.

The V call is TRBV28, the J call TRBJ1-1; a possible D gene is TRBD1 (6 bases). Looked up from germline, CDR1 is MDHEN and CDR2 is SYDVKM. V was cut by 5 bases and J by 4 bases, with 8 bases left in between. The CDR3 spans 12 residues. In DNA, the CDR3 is TGTGCCAGCAGTACAGGGAGCACTGAAGCTTTCTTT. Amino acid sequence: CASSTGSTEAFF.

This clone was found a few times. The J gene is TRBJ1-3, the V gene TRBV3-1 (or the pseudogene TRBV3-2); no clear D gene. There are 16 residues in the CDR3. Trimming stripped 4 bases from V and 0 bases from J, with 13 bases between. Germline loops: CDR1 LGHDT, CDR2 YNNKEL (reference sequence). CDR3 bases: TGTGCCAGCAGCCGAATTCCAGGCGGCTCTGGAAACACCATATATTTT. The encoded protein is CASSRIPGGSGNTIYF.

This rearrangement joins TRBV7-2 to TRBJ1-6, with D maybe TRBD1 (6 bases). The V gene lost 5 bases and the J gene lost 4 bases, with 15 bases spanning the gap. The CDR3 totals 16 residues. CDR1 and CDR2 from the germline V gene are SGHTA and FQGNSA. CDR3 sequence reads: CASSAGGGRYNSPLHF. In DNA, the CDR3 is TGTGCCAGCAGCGCTGGGGGGGGGCGATATAATTCACCCCTCCACTTT.

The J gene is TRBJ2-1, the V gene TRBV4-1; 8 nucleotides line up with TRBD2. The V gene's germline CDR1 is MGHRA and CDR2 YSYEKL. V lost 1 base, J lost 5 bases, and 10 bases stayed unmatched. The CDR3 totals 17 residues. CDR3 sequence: CASSQGQGRGVHNEQFF. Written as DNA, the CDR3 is TGCGCCAGCAGCCAAGGCCAAGGGCGGGGGGTCCACAATGAGCAGTTCTTC.

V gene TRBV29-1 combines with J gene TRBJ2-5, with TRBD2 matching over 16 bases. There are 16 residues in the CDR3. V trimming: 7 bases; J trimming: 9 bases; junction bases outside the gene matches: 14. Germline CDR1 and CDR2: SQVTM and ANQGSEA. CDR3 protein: CSADPGLAGGQGSQYF. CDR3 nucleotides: TGCAGCGCCGACCCGGGACTAGCGGGGGGGCAGGGGTCCCAGTACTTC.

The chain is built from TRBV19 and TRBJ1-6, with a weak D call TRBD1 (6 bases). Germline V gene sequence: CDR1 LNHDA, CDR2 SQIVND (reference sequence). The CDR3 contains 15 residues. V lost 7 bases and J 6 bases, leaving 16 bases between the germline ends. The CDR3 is CASTSEGGSNSPLHF. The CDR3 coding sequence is TGTGCCAGTACCTCAGAGGGGGGGAGTAATTCACCCCTCCACTTT.

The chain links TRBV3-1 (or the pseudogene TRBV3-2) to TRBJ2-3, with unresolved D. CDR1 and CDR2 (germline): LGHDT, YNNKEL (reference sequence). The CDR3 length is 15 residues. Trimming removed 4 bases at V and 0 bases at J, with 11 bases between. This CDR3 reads CASSPLRSSTDTQYF. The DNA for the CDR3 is TGTGCCAGCAGCCCCCTGCGGTCTAGCACAGATACGCAGTATTTT.

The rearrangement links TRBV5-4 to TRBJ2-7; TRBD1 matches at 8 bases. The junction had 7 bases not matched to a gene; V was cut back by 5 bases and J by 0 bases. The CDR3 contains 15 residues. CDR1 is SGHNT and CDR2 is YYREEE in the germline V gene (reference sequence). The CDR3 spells CASSRTGQDSYEQYF. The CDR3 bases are TGTGCCAGCAGTCGGACGGGACAGGACTCCTACGAGCAGTACTTC.

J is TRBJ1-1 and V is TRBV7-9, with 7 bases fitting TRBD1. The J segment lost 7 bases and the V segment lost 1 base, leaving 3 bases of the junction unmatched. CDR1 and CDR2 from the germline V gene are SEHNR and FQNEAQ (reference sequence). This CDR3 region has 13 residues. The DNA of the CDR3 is TGTGCCAGCAGCTTAGACAGGGGCGGTGAAGCTTTCTTT. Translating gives CASSLDRGGEAFF.

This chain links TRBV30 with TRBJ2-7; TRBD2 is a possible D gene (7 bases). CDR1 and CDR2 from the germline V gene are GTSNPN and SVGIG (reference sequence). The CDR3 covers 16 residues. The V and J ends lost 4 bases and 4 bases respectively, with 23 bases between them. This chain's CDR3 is CAWTGGGGPARYEQYF. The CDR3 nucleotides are TGTGCCTGGACCGGAGGGGGGGGGCCCGCCCGATACGAGCAGTACTTC. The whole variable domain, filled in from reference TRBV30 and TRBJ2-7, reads SQTIHQWPATLVQPVGSPLSLECTVEGTSNPNLYWYRQAAGRGLQLLFYSVGIGQISSEVPQNLSASRPQDRQFILSSKKLLLSDSGFYLCAWTGGGGPARYEQYFGPGTRLTVT.

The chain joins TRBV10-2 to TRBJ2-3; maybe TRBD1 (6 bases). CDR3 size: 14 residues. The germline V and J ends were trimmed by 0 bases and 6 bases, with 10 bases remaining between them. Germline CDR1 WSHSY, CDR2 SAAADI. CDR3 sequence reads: CASSESSRGDTQYF. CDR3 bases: TGCGCCAGCAGTGAGTCCTCCAGGGGTGATACGCAGTATTTT.

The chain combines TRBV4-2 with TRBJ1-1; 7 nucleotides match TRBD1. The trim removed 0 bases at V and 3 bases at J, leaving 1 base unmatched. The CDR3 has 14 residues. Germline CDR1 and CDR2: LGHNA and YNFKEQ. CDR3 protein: CASSQDRGDTEAFF. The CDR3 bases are TGTGCCAGCAGCCAAGACAGGGGGGACACTGAAGCTTTCTTT.

CDR3 loop: CASSEGESRVGYEQYF. The CDR3 region has the DNA TGTGCCAGCAGTGAAGGAGAGTCTAGGGTTGGCTACGAGCAGTACTTC. V is TRBV2 and J is TRBJ2-7; no firm D call. Germline lookup yields CDR1 SNHLY and CDR2 FYNNEI. Trimming removed 1 base at V and 3 bases at J, with 16 bases between. This CDR3 has 16 amino acids.

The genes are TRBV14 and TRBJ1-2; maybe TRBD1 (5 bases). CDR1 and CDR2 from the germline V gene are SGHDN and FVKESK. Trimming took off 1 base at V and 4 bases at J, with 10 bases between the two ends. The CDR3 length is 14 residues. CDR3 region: CASSQGSGGYGYTF. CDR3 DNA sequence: TGTGCCAGCAGCCAAGGTTCCGGGGGCTATGGCTACACCTTC.

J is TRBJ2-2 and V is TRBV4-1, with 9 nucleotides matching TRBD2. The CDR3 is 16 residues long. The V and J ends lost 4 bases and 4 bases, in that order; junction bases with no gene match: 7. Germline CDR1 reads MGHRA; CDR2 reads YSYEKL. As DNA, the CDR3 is TGCGCCAGCAGCCCGATACTAGCGGGCTTCACCGGGGAGCTGTTTTTT. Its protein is CASSPILAGFTGELFF.

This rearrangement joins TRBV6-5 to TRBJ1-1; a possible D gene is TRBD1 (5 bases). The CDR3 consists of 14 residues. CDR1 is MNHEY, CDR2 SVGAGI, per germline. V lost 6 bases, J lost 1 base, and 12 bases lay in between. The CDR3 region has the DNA TGTGCCAGCAGCCGAGGGGCGAGGAACACTGAAGCTTTCTTT. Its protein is CASSRGARNTEAFF.

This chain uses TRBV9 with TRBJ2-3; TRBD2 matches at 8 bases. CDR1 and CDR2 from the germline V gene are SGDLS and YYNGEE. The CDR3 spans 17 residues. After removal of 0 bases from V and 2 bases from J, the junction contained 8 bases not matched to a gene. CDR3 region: CASSVGGSGAFTDTQYF. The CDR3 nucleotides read TGTGCCAGCAGCGTAGGGGGTAGCGGGGCGTTCACAGATACGCAGTATTTT.

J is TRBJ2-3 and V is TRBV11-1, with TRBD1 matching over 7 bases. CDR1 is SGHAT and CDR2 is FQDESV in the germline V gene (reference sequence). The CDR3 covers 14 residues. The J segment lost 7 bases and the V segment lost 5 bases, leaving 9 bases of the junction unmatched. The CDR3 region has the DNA TGTGCCAGCAGCGTCCGGGACAGATCCTATACGCAGTATTTT. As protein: CASSVRDRSYTQYF. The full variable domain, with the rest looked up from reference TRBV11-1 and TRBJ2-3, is EAEVAQSPRYKITEKSQAVAFWCDPISGHATLYWYRQILGQGPELLVQFQDESVVDDSQLPKDRFSAERLKGVDSTLKIQPAELGDSAMYLCASSVRDRSYTQYFGPGTRLTVL.

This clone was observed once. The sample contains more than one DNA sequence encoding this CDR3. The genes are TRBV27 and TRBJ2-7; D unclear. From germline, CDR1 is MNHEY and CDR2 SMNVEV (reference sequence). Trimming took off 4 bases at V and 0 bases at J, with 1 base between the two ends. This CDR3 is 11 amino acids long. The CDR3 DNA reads TGTGCCAGCAGTTCCTCCTACGAGCAGTACTTC. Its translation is CASSSSYEQYF.

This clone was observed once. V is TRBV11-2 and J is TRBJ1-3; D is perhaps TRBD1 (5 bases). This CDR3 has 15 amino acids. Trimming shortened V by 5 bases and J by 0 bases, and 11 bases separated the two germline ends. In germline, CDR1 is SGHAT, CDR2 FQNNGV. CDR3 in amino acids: CASSPGPTSGNTIYF. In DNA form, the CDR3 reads TGTGCCAGCAGCCCGGGACCGACCTCTGGAAACACCATATATTTT.